This TCR beta chain comes out of a study of shared clonotypes between healthy human individuals. Study-wide results and limits: Across a few donors, naive CD4 shared about 5%, naive CD8 more than 3%, memory CD4 roughly 2.3%, memory CD8 0.4% to 0.5%. Few donors limited the genetic and exposure-history diversity represented.

Points on this clone: The antigen is undetermined.

The CDR3 has 16 residues. In germline, CDR1 is ENHRY, CDR2 SYGVKD. V lost 6 bases to trimming and J lost 4 bases; unmatched junction nucleotides: 11. Some clones are missing from TCRdb's copy, which holds only in-frame ones; the method was immunoSEQ multiplex PCR. The table records over a million clones, 97% to 99% of them present only once. This chain connects TRBV10-3 to TRBJ2-7, with 11 bases matching TRBD2. This sequence was found in a man aged 30 to 39 in good health. Sequenced material: naive CD4+ T cells sorted from blood. Subset reported: CD45RA+ positively selected. The CDR3 protein is CAISGPGTSGSYEQYF. CDR3 coding DNA: TGTGCCATCAGCGGTCCTGGTACTAGCGGGAGTTACGAGCAGTACTTC.